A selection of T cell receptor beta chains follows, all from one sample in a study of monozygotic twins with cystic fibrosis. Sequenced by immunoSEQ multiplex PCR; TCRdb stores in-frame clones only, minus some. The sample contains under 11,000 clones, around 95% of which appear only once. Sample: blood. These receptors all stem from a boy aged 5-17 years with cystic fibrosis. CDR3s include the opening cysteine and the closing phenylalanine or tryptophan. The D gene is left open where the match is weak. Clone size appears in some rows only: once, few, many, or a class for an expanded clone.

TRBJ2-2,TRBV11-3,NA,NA,TGTGCCAGCAGTCGCCGGGACACCTACACCGGGGAGCTGTTTTTT,CASSRRDTYTGELFF
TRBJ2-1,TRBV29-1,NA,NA,TGCAGCGATCAGAGGGCGGACTCCTACAATGAGCAGTTCTTC,CSDQRADSYNEQFF
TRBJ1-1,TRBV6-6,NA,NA,TGTGCCAGCAGGGGTGAAGCTTTCTTT,CASRGEAFF
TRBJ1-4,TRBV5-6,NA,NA,TGTGCCAGCAGCTCATACTCACCAACTAATGAAAAACTGTTTTTT,CASSSYSPTNEKLFF
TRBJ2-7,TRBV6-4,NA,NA,TGTGCCGCGCAGGTCGGTTATCCCTACGAGCAGTACTTC,CAAQVGYPYEQYF
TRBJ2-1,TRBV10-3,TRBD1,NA,TGTGCCATCGGGGGACAGGGGGCTCACCCTAGCTCCTACAATGAGCAGTTCTTC,CAIGGQGAHPSSYNEQFF
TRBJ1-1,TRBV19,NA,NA,TGTGCCAGTAGTATTGGGCCGGTCCACACTGAAGCTTTCTTT,CASSIGPVHTEAFF
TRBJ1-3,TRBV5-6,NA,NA,TGTGCCAGCAGCTTGGGCACACTCAGGGATAGCTCTGGAAACACCATATATTTT,CASSLGTLRDSSGNTIYF
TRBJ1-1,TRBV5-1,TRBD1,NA,TGCGCCAGCAGCTTGGAGGACAGGGGGCGGACCACTGAAGCTTTCTTT,CASSLEDRGRTTEAFF
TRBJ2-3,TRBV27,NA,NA,TGTGCCAGCAGTTTTGCGGGAAGCACAGATACGCAGTATTTT,CASSFAGSTDTQYF
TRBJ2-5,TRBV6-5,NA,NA,TGTGCCAGCAGTTACTCGACCCGGCAAGAGACCCAGTACTTC,CASSYSTRQETQYF
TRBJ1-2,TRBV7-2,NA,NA,TGTGCCAGCAGCTTCTCCCGGGGGTCAGGAGGGTATGGCTACACCTTC,CASSFSRGSGGYGYTF
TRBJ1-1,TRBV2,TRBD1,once,TGTGCCAGCAGACAGGGGGGAGCTTTCTTT,CASRQGGAFF
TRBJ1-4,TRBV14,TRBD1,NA,TGTGCCAGCAGCCCATTGGGACAGGCTAATGAAAAACTGTTTTTT,CASSPLGQANEKLFF
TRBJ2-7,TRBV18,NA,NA,TGTGCCAGCTCACTACTGGGGGCCCAGCTCGGGTACGAGCAGTACTTC,CASSLLGAQLGYEQYF
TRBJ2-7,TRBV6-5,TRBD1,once,TGTGCCAGCAGTTTTCGGGACAGAATAATTTACGAGCAGTACTTC,CASSFRDRIIYEQYF
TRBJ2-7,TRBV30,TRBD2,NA,TGTGCCTGGGGAGGGGCTAGCGGGTTCCACGAGCAGTACTTC,CAWGGASGFHEQYF
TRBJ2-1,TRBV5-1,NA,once,TGCGCCAGCAGCTTGAGGCCGGATAGCTCCTACAATGAGCAGTTCTTC,CASSLRPDSSYNEQFF
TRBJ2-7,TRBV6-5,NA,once,TGTGCCAGCAGTTACGACAGGACCAGCTCCTACGAGCAGTACTTC,CASSYDRTSSYEQYF
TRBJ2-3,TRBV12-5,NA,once,TGTGCTAGTGGTTTGAGGGTTGGTACGCAGTATTTT,CASGLRVGTQYF
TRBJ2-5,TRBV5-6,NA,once,TGTGCCAGCAGCCTCCCAGGGGAAGAAGAGACCCAGTACTTC,CASSLPGEEETQYF
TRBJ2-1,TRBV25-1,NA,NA,TGTGCCAGCAGTGACGAAACCGACTACAATGAGCAGTTCTTC,CASSDETDYNEQFF
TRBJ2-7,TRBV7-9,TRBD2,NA,TGTGCCAGCAGCTTAGATGTCCTGGGAGGGGAGCAGTACTTC,CASSLDVLGGEQYF
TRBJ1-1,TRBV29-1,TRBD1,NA,TGCAGCGCCTTCAACTCCGGGACAGGGATCAGTTATACTGAAGCTTTCTTT,CSAFNSGTGISYTEAFF
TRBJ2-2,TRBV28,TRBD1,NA,TGTGCCAGCAGTTTATCCGGGACAGAAACCGGGGAGCTGTTTTTT,CASSLSGTETGELFF
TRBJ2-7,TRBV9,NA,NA,TGTGCCAGCAGCATCGGACGGGGGACCTACGAGCAGTACTTC,CASSIGRGTYEQYF
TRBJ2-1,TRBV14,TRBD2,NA,TGTGCCAGCAGCCAAGAACACATCAGCGGGGGGACTTACAATGAGCAGTTCTTC,CASSQEHISGGTYNEQFF
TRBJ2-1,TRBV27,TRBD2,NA,TGTGCCAGCCGGGGAGGGACCTGGGATGAGCAGTTCTTC,CASRGGTWDEQFF
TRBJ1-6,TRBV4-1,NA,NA,TGCGCCAGCAGCCAAGAGGGAGGGGATTCACCCCTCCACTTT,CASSQEGGDSPLHF
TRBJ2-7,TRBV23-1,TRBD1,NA,TGCGCCAGCAGTCACGCCCGGGACAGGGACTCCTACGAGCAGTACTTC,CASSHARDRDSYEQYF
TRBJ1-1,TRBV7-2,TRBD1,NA,TGTGCCAGCAGAGTATCGGGACAGTCCTTTGGTGCTTTCTTT,CASRVSGQSFGAFF
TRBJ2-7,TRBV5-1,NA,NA,TGCGCCAGCAGCTTAAGGGCCGGCTCCTACGAGCAGTACTTC,CASSLRAGSYEQYF
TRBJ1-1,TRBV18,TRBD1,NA,TGTGCCAGCTCCGGGACAGGGGACACTGAAGCTTTCTTT,CASSGTGDTEAFF
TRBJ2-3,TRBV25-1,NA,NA,TGTGCCAGCGAAGAAGATACGCAGTATTTT,CASEEDTQYF
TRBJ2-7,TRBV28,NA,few,TGTGCCAGCAGTAGCCCCACAGAGGGATTGTACGAGCAGTACTTC,CASSSPTEGLYEQYF